This T cell receptor beta chain appears in the sequencing data of a study of T cells after yellow fever vaccination. Whole-study results and caveats: Reappearance after the booster was seen for most primary-vaccination clones, at around 95% CD4 and 75% to 90% CD8.

TCRdb re-called the 5' RACE reads with MiXCR, one entry per CDR3 protein. The table records 620,000 or so distinct CDR3 sequences, around 16% of them present only once. In regard to this clonotype: As yet, its antigen is unknown.

This clonotype originated in a man younger than 35 who received the YFV17D yellow fever vaccine. This material consisted of PBMCs, taken 5 to 6 days after the first yellow fever vaccination.

The DNA for the CDR3 is TGTGCCAGCAGCCAACCTGGGGCAGGTACTGAAGCTTTCTTT. This translates into CASSQPGAGTEAFF. The rearrangement joins TRBV14 to TRBJ1-1; the D gene is possibly TRBD1 (5 bases). Deletions cut 2 bases from V and 5 bases from J, with 12 bases between. Germline CDR1 SGHDN, CDR2 FVKESK. The CDR3 totals 14 residues.